This TCR beta chain was found in a study of PD-1 blockade in classical Hodgkin lymphoma. Germline V gives CDR1 SGHTA, CDR2 FQGTGA. CDR3 length equals 15 residues. Between the trimmed V and J ends, which lost 5 bases and 1 base, there was a span of 13 bases. Profiling relied on immunoSEQ multiplex PCR, and the TCRdb table lists in-frame clones only, not all of them. This table has about 100,000 clones, 75% to 90% appearing once. With no exception, relapse followed autologous stem cell transplantation in all patients, and brentuximab vedotin exposure varied. The V gene is TRBV7-3, the J gene TRBJ2-3, with D perhaps assigned TRBD1 or TRBD2 (5 bases each). The starting material was peripheral blood mononuclear cells (PBMCs), obtained before the second cycle of nivolumab. This sequence was found in a human donor with classical Hodgkin lymphoma. For the CDR3, the DNA is TGTGCCAGCAGCCCCCAGGGACCCCGCACAGATACGCAGTATTTT. Protein: CASSPQGPRTDTQYF. Combining the CDR3 with reference TRBV7-3 and TRBJ2-3 gives the whole variable domain GAGVSQTPSNKVTEKGKYVELRCDPISGHTALYWYRQSLGQGPEFLIYFQGTGAADDSGLPNDRFFAVRPEGSVSTLKIQRTERGDSAVYLCASSPQGPRTDTQYFGPGTRLTVL.